This entry describes one T cell receptor (beta chain). Its antigen is still unknown. The data were obtained in a study of molecular identifiers for immune sequencing clone quantification. General study findings and limits: More than 99% of effector molecules, versus under 1% of naive-cell molecules, belonged to clones above 20 RNA copies.

Sorting defined naive CD8 T cells as CD8+CD4-CCR7+CD45RA+. The bulk TCR libraries were made with methods described before and with listed TCR primers. TCRdb analysed the PCR reads with MiXCR anew, one entry per CDR3 protein. Of about 510,000 distinct CDR3 sequences in the sample, roughly 26% were seen once. V lost 3 bases and J lost 4, with 14 bases in between. Germline V gene sequence: CDR1 MNHEY, CDR2 SMNVEV (reference sequence). The CDR3 is 15 amino acids. This sequence originates from a human donor in good health. Some libraries in this study had Jurkat cell RNA spiked in. V and J are TRBV27 and TRBJ2-3; D is possibly TRBD2 (7 bases). Source material: naive CD8+ T cells from blood, with Jurkat cell RNA spiked in. Documented subset: FACS-sorted CD8+CD4-CCR7+CD45RA+ naive T cells. CDR3: CASSLEGGPPDTQYF. In DNA, the CDR3 is TGTGCCAGCAGTTTGGAGGGGGGGCCCCCAGATACGCAGTATTTT.